This T cell receptor beta chain was profiled in a study of PD-L1 blockade in urothelial cancer. Study background: Specimens of blood held a median count of approximately 150,000 T cells.

Findings of the study overall: Larger 3-week expansion of tumor-associated blood clones was seen in durable-benefit patients.

Time point given: peripheral blood 6 weeks after treatment start. This table comes from immunoSEQ multiplex PCR, and its TCRdb copy is limited to in-frame clones, with some not included. The data show 100,000 to 150,000 clones, roughly 88% seen once. CDR3 length: 16 amino acids. The trim removed 6 bases at V and 6 bases at J, leaving 11 bases unmatched. The germline gives CDR1 SGHRS, CDR2 YFSETQ. This clone has only a few counts. The target antigen is unknown. The chain carries TRBV5-1 and TRBJ2-2; TRBD1 matches 10 bases. Sequenced here: PBMCs, sampled around atezolizumab (anti-PD-L1) treatment. This sequence originates from a man in his fifties with urothelial cancer. CDR3 DNA: TGCGCCAGCACGCTCCGGGACAGGGGTCACCCCGGGGAGCTGTTTTTT. Translation: CASTLRDRGHPGELFF.